This T cell receptor (beta chain) derives from a study of T cell repertoires in cytomegalovirus infection. Study in general: Indications came from public TCR beta signatures; they pointed to CMV infection and to a matching HLA type.

General study points: The ex vivo response showed dominance by HLA-C-restricted CMV-specific TCR beta clonotypes. There were carriers of CMV plus the relevant HLA, and cumulative public TCR beta family frequency identified them.

Trimming cost V 5 bases and J 6 bases, with 14 bases left between them. The CDR3 extends over 14 amino acids. Germline V gives CDR1 SGHAT, CDR2 FQNNGV. TCRdb redid the calling of the reads with MiXCR, one entry per CDR3 protein. This table has some 230,000 distinct CDR3 sequences, over 20% appearing once. Of note for this clonotype: Its cognate antigen is unknown.

The sample consisted of CD8+ T cells from PBMCs. The V and J genes are TRBV11-2 and TRBJ2-1; no firm D call. The clonotype was recovered from a human donor in good health (CMV status not recorded). Some clones in this sample may be carry-over from other donors' samples. DNA of the CDR3: TGTGCCAGCAGCCCTGTTCCAGATCCCAATGAGCAGTTCTTC. It specifies CASSPVPDPNEQFF.